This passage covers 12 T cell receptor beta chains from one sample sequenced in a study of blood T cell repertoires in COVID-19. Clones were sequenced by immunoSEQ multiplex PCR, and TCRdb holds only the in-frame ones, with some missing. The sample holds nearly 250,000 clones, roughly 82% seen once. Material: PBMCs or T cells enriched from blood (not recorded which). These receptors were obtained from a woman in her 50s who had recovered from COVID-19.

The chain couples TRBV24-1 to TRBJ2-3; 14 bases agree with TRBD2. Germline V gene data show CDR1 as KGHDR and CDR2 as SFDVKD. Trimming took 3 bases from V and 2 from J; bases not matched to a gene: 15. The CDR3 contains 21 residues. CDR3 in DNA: TGTGCCACCAGTGATCCCCGGCCGGGACTAGCGGGAGAGACGTACACAGATACGCAGTATTTT. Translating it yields CATSDPRPGLAGETYTDTQYF.

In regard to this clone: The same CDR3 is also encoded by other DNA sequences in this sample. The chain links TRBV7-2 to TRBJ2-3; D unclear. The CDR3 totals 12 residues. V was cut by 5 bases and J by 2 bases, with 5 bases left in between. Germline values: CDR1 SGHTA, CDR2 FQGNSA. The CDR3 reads CASSPYTDTQYF. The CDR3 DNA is TGTGCCAGCAGCCCCTACACAGATACGCAGTATTTT.

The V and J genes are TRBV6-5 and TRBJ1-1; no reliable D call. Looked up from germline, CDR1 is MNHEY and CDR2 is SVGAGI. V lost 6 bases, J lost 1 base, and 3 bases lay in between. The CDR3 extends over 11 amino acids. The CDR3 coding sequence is TGTGCCAGCAGGAGGAACACTGAAGCTTTCTTT. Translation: CASRRNTEAFF.

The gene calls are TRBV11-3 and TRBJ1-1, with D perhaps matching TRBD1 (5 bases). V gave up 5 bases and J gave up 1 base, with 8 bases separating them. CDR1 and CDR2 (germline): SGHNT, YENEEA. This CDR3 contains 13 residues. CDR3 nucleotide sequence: TGTGCCAGCAGCCTGCAGGGGAACACTGAAGCTTTCTTT. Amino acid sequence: CASSLQGNTEAFF.

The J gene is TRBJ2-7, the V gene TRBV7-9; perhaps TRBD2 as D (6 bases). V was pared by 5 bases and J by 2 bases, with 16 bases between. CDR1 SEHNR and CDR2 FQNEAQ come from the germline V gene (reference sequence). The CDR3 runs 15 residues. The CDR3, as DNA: TGTGCCAGCAGCCCCCCCCTAGCGAGGGCCTACGAGCAGTACTTC. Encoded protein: CASSPPLARAYEQYF.

This CDR3 reads CASSFNRVGYGYTF. Written as DNA, the CDR3 is TGTGCCAGCAGTTTCAACAGGGTTGGTTATGGCTACACCTTC. This chain joins TRBV27 and TRBJ1-2, with D maybe TRBD1 (6 bases). There are 14 residues in the CDR3. CDR1 and CDR2 (germline): MNHEY, SMNVEV (reference sequence). Trimming took off 3 bases at V and 5 bases at J, with 13 bases between the two ends.

This CDR3 is CASSLLGGTMGTEAFF. The DNA for the CDR3 is TGTGCCAGCAGCTTATTAGGGGGTACCATGGGCACTGAAGCTTTCTTT. The chain employs TRBV7-2 and TRBJ1-1; D is possibly TRBD1 (6 bases). This CDR3 region has 16 residues. The germline gives CDR1 SGHTA, CDR2 FQGNSA. Trimming stripped 2 bases from V and 4 bases from J, with 17 bases between.

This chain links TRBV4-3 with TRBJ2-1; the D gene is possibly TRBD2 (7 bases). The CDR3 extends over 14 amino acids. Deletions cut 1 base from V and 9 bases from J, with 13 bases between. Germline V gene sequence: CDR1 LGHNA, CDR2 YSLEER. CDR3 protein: CASSQVRGGLEQFF. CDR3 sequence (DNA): TGCGCCAGCAGCCAAGTTAGGGGGGGGCTTGAGCAGTTCTTC.

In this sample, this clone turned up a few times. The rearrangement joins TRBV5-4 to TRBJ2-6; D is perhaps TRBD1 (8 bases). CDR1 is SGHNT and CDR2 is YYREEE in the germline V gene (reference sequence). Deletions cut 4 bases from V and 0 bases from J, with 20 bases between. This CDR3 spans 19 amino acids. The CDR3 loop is CASSLKGGTGDSGANVLTF. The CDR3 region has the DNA TGTGCCAGCAGCCTTAAGGGGGGGACAGGAGACTCTGGGGCCAACGTCCTGACTTTC. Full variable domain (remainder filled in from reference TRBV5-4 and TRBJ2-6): ETGVTQSPTHLIKTRGQQVTLRCSSQSGHNTVSWYQQALGQGPQFIFQYYREEENGRGNFPPRFSGLQFPNYSSELNVNALELDDSALYLCASSLKGGTGDSGANVLTFGAGSRLTVL.

Written as DNA, the CDR3 is TGTGCCAGCAGCTTAAGTCCGGGGGCCAACGTCCTGACTTTC. Its protein product is CASSLSPGANVLTF. The rearrangement uses TRBV7-3 and TRBJ2-6; D is unresolved. Trimming shortened V by 1 base and J by 4 bases, and 5 bases separated the two germline ends. CDR3 length: 14 residues. Per the germline V gene, CDR1 is SGHTA and CDR2 is FQGTGA.

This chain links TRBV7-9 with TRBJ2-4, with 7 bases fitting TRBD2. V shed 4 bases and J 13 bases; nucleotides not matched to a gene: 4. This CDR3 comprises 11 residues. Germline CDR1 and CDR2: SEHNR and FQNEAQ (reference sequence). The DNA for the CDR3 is TGTGCCAGCAGCTCCGGGACTATACAGTACTTC. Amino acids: CASSSGTIQYF.

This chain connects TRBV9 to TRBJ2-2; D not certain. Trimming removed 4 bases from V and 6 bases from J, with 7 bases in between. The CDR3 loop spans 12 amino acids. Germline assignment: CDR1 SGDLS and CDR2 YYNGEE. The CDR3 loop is CASSQVAGELFF. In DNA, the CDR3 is TGTGCCAGCAGCCAGGTAGCCGGGGAGCTGTTTTTT.